These 27 T cell receptor beta chains were sequenced from one sample in a study of cytomegalovirus exposure and HLA in healthy donors. 13 Jbeta primers and 60 Vbeta primers were used for the PCR. Measured with immunoSEQ multiplex PCR; TCRdb has only the in-frame clones, and not every one. The sample lists 110,000 or so clones, 55% to 75% seen once, with 5.4% in the top ten. Sample: PBMCs. The receptors were gathered from a woman in her sixties or seventies in good health and CMV-seropositive.

The chain combines TRBV2 with TRBJ1-1, with a weak D call TRBD1 (5 bases). Deletions cut 0 bases from V and 11 bases from J, with 16 bases between. Germline values: CDR1 SNHLY, CDR2 FYNNEI. The CDR3 covers 14 residues. CDR3 loop: CASSEAGGFGWAFF. The CDR3 DNA reads as TGTGCCAGCAGTGAAGCGGGGGGATTCGGGTGGGCTTTCTTT.

The V call is TRBV6-1, the J call TRBJ2-7, with 7 nucleotides matching TRBD1. V was pared by 4 bases and J by 0 bases, with 6 bases of the junction left unmatched. CDR1 and CDR2 (germline): MNHNS, SASEGT. This CDR3 spans 15 amino acids. CDR3 nucleotides: TGTGCCAGCAGTGGGACAGGCTCTCCCTCCTACGAGCAGTACTTC. Translating gives CASSGTGSPSYEQYF.

Only one count was recorded for this clone. This chain links TRBV7-9 with TRBJ2-2; no clear D gene. This CDR3 comprises 14 residues. Germline CDR1 SEHNR, CDR2 FQNEAQ (reference sequence). V lost 0 bases, J lost 0 bases, and 2 bases lay in between. The CDR3 nucleotides are TGTGCCAGCAGCTTAGCTACGAACACCGGGGAGCTGTTTTTT. This translates into CASSLATNTGELFF.

V usage is TRBV5-1 and J usage is TRBJ1-1; 9 bases are a match to TRBD1. Per germline, CDR1 SGHRS and CDR2 YFSETQ. V shed 0 bases and J 5 bases; nucleotides not matched to a gene: 5. The CDR3 has 15 residues. CDR3 loop: CASSLEGQGGTEAFF. CDR3 in DNA: TGCGCCAGCAGCTTGGAGGGACAGGGTGGGACTGAAGCTTTCTTT.

This clone was seen a handful of times. CDR3 region: CASSTISGGNQPQHF. In DNA, the CDR3 is TGTGCCAGCAGTACTATCTCCGGGGGTAATCAGCCCCAGCATTTT. The chain links TRBV6-1 to TRBJ1-5, with a possible D match to TRBD1 (5 bases). CDR1 is MNHNS and CDR2 is SASEGT in the germline V gene. The CDR3 is 15 amino acids. Trimming took 5 bases from V and 4 from J, leaving 15 bases between them.

The chain recombines TRBV5-6 with TRBJ2-7; 9 bases line up with TRBD1. Losses at the gene ends were 4 bases for V and 0 bases for J; bases not matched to a gene: 5. Per germline, CDR1 SGHDT and CDR2 YYEEEE. CDR3 length: 15 amino acids. The CDR3 reads CASSDTGGPSYEQYF. Here the CDR3 DNA reads TGTGCCAGCAGCGATACAGGGGGCCCCTCCTACGAGCAGTACTTC.

This chain joins TRBV4-1 and TRBJ2-7, with 12 bases lining up with TRBD2. Germline CDR1 MGHRA, CDR2 YSYEKL. Trimming removed 4 bases from V and 3 bases from J; junction bases left unmatched: 7. The CDR3 runs 16 residues. This chain's CDR3 is CASSPTSGGYVYEQYF. The CDR3 DNA sequence: TGCGCCAGCAGCCCCACTAGCGGGGGGTACGTCTACGAGCAGTACTTC.

This sequence joins TRBV7-3 and TRBJ2-1; no firm D call. CDR3 length: 13 amino acids. The V end lost 4 bases, the J end lost 6 bases, and 10 bases lay between the germline ends. From germline, CDR1 is SGHTA and CDR2 FQGTGA. In DNA form, the CDR3 reads TGTGCCAGCAGCTCTCGGTTCACCAATGAGCAGTTCTTC. Translating it yields CASSSRFTNEQFF.

This chain joins TRBV23-1 and TRBJ2-5; maybe TRBD2 (5 bases). TRBV23-1 is flagged as an ORF with uncertain function. V was trimmed by 0 bases and J by 5 bases, leaving 13 bases between them. CDR3 length: 15 amino acids. The CDR3 protein is CASSQSEAGSETQYF. The CDR3 bases are TGCGCCAGCAGTCAATCGGAGGCGGGTTCGGAGACCCAGTACTTC.

The chain is built from TRBV29-1 and TRBJ2-7; D gene uncertain. This CDR3 is 14 amino acids long. Germline V lookup: CDR1 SQVTM, CDR2 ANQGSEA. The V end was cut by 4 bases, the J end by 2 bases, with 15 bases between. As DNA, the CDR3 is TGCAGCGTTGTTTTATGGCCAAACGCCTACGAGCAGTACTTC. Protein: CSVVLWPNAYEQYF.

This clone showed up just once. V gene TRBV5-6 combines with J gene TRBJ1-3; 8 bases are shared with TRBD1. The CDR3 totals 15 residues. J was trimmed by 2 bases and V by 1 base; bases with no gene match: 2. CDR1 is SGHDT, CDR2 YYEEEE, per germline. DNA for the CDR3: TGTGCCAGCAGCTTGATGACAGGGGCTGGAAACACCATATATTTT. Protein sequence: CASSLMTGAGNTIYF.

This clone occurred a few times. The CDR3 here is CASSTDYGYTF. The CDR3 DNA sequence: TGTGCCAGCAGCACAGACTATGGCTACACCTTC. This chain joins TRBV6-6 and TRBJ1-2; D remains unclear. Trimming took 6 bases from V and 3 from J, leaving 5 bases between them. Per germline, CDR1 MNHNY and CDR2 SVGAGI (reference sequence). This CDR3 is built from 11 residues.

The rearrangement joins TRBV11-2 to TRBJ2-1, with 8 bases matching TRBD1. CDR1 SGHAT and CDR2 FQNNGV come from the germline V gene. Trimming took 5 bases from V and 1 from J; bases not matched to a gene: 4. This CDR3 has 15 residues. In nucleotides, the CDR3 is TGTGCCAGCAGCCCCTGGACAGGGTCCTACAATGAGCAGTTCTTC. It specifies CASSPWTGSYNEQFF.

V is TRBV6-4 and J is TRBJ1-1, with D maybe TRBD1 (6 bases). V lost 0 bases and J 7 bases, leaving 15 bases between the germline ends. Germline V CDR1 and CDR2: MRHNA, SNTAGT. This CDR3 contains 15 residues. The CDR3 bases are TGTGCCAGCAGTGACTCGGGGCAGGGGTCCGGTGAAGCTTTCTTT. Its translation: CASSDSGQGSGEAFF.

This chain uses TRBV6-1 with TRBJ2-5; D unresolved. CDR3 length equals 14 residues. From germline, CDR1 is MNHNS and CDR2 SASEGT. Trimming cost V 1 base and J 2 bases, with 8 bases left between them. CDR3 sequence reads: CASSEGPLQETQYF. CDR3 nucleotides: TGTGCCAGCAGTGAAGGTCCCTTACAAGAGACCCAGTACTTC.

CDR3 region: CASSLGSGVSSYEQYF. The CDR3 coding sequence is TGTGCCAGCAGCTTAGGTAGCGGGGTGAGCTCCTACGAGCAGTACTTC. The chain links TRBV7-2 to TRBJ2-7; TRBD2 matches 8 bases. Germline V gene lookup returns CDR1 SGHTA and CDR2 FQGNSA. This CDR3 has 16 residues. V was clipped by 1 base and J by 0 bases; unmatched bases: 5. Based on the CDR3 plus reference TRBV7-2 and TRBJ2-7, the full variable domain is GAGVSQSPSNKVTEKGKDVELRCDPISGHTALYWYRQSLGQGLEFLIYFQGNSAPDKSGLPSDRFSAERTGGSVSTLTIQRTQQEDSAVYLCASSLGSGVSSYEQYFGPGTRLTVT.

The rearrangement links TRBV4-1 to TRBJ2-3; the match to TRBD2 covers 10 bases. V lost 4 bases to trimming and J lost 0 bases; unmatched junction nucleotides: 7. The CDR3 runs 17 residues. Germline loops: CDR1 MGHRA, CDR2 YSYEKL. CDR3 in amino acids: CASSRASGGGSTDTQYF. Here the CDR3 DNA reads TGCGCCAGCAGCCGGGCTAGCGGGGGCGGAAGCACAGATACGCAGTATTTT.

This clone has only a few counts. This chain joins TRBV13 and TRBJ1-1; D is uncertain. The CDR3 sequence is 13 residues long. CDR1 PRHDT and CDR2 FYEKMQ come from the germline V gene (reference sequence). V was shortened by 6 bases and J by 6 bases, with 14 bases between the two germline ends. The chain's CDR3 is CASSRPAGPEAFF. The CDR3 nucleotides read TGTGCCAGCAGTCGCCCCGCTGGGCCTGAAGCTTTCTTT.

The V and J genes are TRBV29-1 and TRBJ2-7, with 8 bases aligning to TRBD2. This CDR3 region has 15 residues. V dropped 1 base and J dropped 4; count of bases not matched to a gene: 9. The germline CDR1 and CDR2 sequences are SQVTM and ANQGSEA. CDR3 bases: TGCAGCGTTGAAGGGCTAGCGGGTACGCGTTACGAGCAGTACTTC. This gives the protein CSVEGLAGTRYEQYF.

The chain is built from TRBV11-1 and TRBJ1-1, with 7 bases lining up with TRBD1. V shed 5 bases, J shed 2 bases, and the junction held 8 bases outside the gene matches. The CDR3 spans 15 residues. The V gene's germline CDR1 is SGHAT and CDR2 FQDESV (reference sequence). CDR3 sequence (DNA): TGTGCCAGCAGCGGACCCGGGACAGTAAACACTGAAGCTTTCTTT. It yields the protein CASSGPGTVNTEAFF.

DNA for the CDR3: TGCAGCGTTGACCTGACTAGCGGGGGGCCAGACAATGAGCAGTTCTTC. Translating gives CSVDLTSGGPDNEQFF. The chain recombines TRBV29-1 with TRBJ2-1; the match to TRBD2 covers 13 bases. J was trimmed by 5 bases and V by 3 bases; bases with no gene match: 7. There are 16 residues in the CDR3. Germline CDR1 and CDR2: SQVTM and ANQGSEA.

This clone was detected a few times. The chain carries TRBV7-2 and TRBJ1-2, with 7 bases lining up with TRBD1. Germline CDR1 SGHTA, CDR2 FQGNSA. The ends lost 5 bases at V and 4 bases at J; junction bases unmatched: 13. This CDR3 is built from 16 residues. The CDR3 loop is CASSIGQASLGYGYTF. Here the CDR3 DNA reads TGTGCCAGCAGCATCGGACAGGCTTCCCTGGGCTATGGCTACACCTTC. Full variable domain (outside the CDR3, taken from reference TRBV7-2 and TRBJ1-2): GAGVSQSPSNKVTEKGKDVELRCDPISGHTALYWYRQSLGQGLEFLIYFQGNSAPDKSGLPSDRFSAERTGGSVSTLTIQRTQQEDSAVYLCASSIGQASLGYGYTFGSGTRLTVV.

The V gene is TRBV30, the J gene TRBJ2-7, with TRBD2 identical over 7 bases. After removal of 2 bases from V and 8 bases from J, the junction contained 12 bases not matched to a gene. The CDR3 has 14 amino acids. CDR1 and CDR2 (germline): GTSNPN, SVGIG (reference sequence). CDR3 in amino acids: CAWSKLATPFQQYF. In nucleotides, the CDR3 is TGTGCCTGGAGTAAACTAGCGACTCCCTTCCAGCAGTACTTC.

The chain recombines TRBV14 with TRBJ2-1; 14 positions match TRBD2. There are 17 residues in the CDR3. Per the germline V gene, CDR1 is SGHDN and CDR2 is FVKESK. Unmatched junction bases numbered 5, after V lost 2 bases and J lost 5 bases. CDR3: CASSQPGLAGAHNEQFF. The CDR3, as DNA: TGTGCCAGCAGCCAACCGGGACTAGCGGGGGCCCACAATGAGCAGTTCTTC.

The V and J genes are TRBV30 and TRBJ2-7; D perhaps matches TRBD2 (5 bases). V lost 3 bases and J lost 1, with 13 bases in between. The CDR3 runs 14 residues. The germline V gene has CDR1 GTSNPN and CDR2 SVGIG (reference sequence). CDR3 residues: CAWRLGATSYEQYF. The CDR3 DNA is TGTGCCTGGAGGTTGGGAGCTACTTCCTACGAGCAGTACTTC.

This clone was counted between two and nine times. V is TRBV7-2 and J is TRBJ2-3, with TRBD2 matching 11 bases. Germline-derived CDR1 and CDR2 are SGHTA and FQGNSA. V was clipped by 4 bases and J by 0 bases; unmatched bases: 12. The length of the CDR3 is 19 residues. CDR3 in amino acids: CASSSRSLAGGLSTDTQYF. The CDR3, as DNA: TGTGCCAGCAGCTCCCGCAGTCTAGCGGGGGGACTTAGCACAGATACGCAGTATTTT.

This clone has a handful of counts. This chain uses TRBV5-6 with TRBJ1-4, with 7 bases fitting TRBD1. Germline V gene data show CDR1 as SGHDT and CDR2 as YYEEEE. Trimming cost V 0 bases and J 3 bases; bases outside gene matches: 11. This CDR3 has 18 residues. The CDR3 DNA sequence: TGTGCCAGCAGCTTGGTTGGACAGGCGACCAACCCTAATGAAAAACTGTTTTTT. Protein product: CASSLVGQATNPNEKLFF.